The next 27 T cell receptor beta chains were all read from a single sample in a study of T-cell memory formation after mild COVID-19. TCRdb recomputed calls from the 5' RACE reads with MiXCR, one row per CDR3 protein. Of 200,000 to 250,000 distinct CDR3 sequences in the sample, approximately 10% were seen once. Sample: PBMCs or a T cell subset sorted from them (not recorded which). These receptor sequences come from a man in his late teens or twenties who had mild COVID-19 (a few samples of this study predate the infection). Cell type and time point are not known.

This sequence joins TRBV29-1 and TRBJ1-3; 7 bases map to TRBD1. The CDR3 extends over 15 amino acids. After removal of 3 bases from V and 2 bases from J, the junction contained 7 bases not matched to a gene. CDR1 and CDR2 (germline): SQVTM, ANQGSEA. The CDR3 is CSVESTGSPGNTIYF. In nucleotides, the CDR3 is TGCAGCGTTGAGTCGACAGGGTCGCCTGGAAACACCATATATTTT.

The rearrangement uses TRBV5-1 and TRBJ2-5, with D possibly matching TRBD2 (6 bases). The germline V and J ends were trimmed by 1 base and 3 bases, with 10 bases remaining between them. This CDR3 is 14 amino acids long. Germline values: CDR1 SGHRS, CDR2 YFSETQ. CDR3 in DNA: TGCGCCAGCAGCTTGATGTCGGGGGAAGAGACCCAGTACTTC. It codes for CASSLMSGEETQYF.

The rearrangement links TRBV6-5 to TRBJ1-5, with no clear D. CDR3 length: 14 amino acids. Per germline, CDR1 MNHEY and CDR2 SVGAGI. Trimming took off 2 bases at V and 3 bases at J, with 8 bases between the two ends. Here the CDR3 reads CASSYESYNQPQHF. DNA for the CDR3: TGTGCCAGCAGTTACGAAAGCTACAATCAGCCCCAGCATTTT.

About this clonotype: The junction departs from the called germline gene at one end, perhaps through a read error. This rearrangement joins TRBV28 to TRBJ2-5; the D gene is possibly TRBD2 (6 bases). CDR1 is MDHEN and CDR2 is SYDVKM in the germline V gene. CDR3 length: 14 residues. CDR3 sequence: CASGWLAREETQYF. The CDR3 DNA sequence: TGTGCCAGCGGTTGGCTAGCGCGGGAAGAAACCCAGTACTTC. The variable domain in full, completed from reference TRBV28 and TRBJ2-5, reads DVKVTQSSRYLVKRTGEKVFLECVQDMDHENMFWYRQDPGLGLRLIYFSYDVKMKEKGDIPEGYSVSREKKERFSLILESASTNQTSMYLCASGWLAREETQYFGPGTRLLVL.

This clonotype came up a few times. The rearrangement joins TRBV10-2 to TRBJ1-5, with no clear D. V lost 0 bases, J lost 6 bases, and 12 bases lay in between. Germline V gene data show CDR1 as WSHSY and CDR2 as SAAADI. The CDR3 runs 15 residues. CDR3 nucleotides: TGCGCCAGCAGTGAGTCGGGAAGGGAGGGTCAGCCCCAGCATTTT. Translation gives CASSESGREGQPQHF.

This rearrangement joins TRBV20-1 to TRBJ1-1; the D gene is possibly TRBD1 (5 bases). CDR3 length equals 14 residues. Germline lookup yields CDR1 DFQATT and CDR2 SNEGSKA (reference sequence). With 3 bases removed from V and 0 bases from J, the gap between germline ends came to 11 bases. Written as DNA, the CDR3 is TGCAGTGCTAGTAAGGGGCAGATGAACACTGAAGCTTTCTTT. As protein: CSASKGQMNTEAFF.

This clonotype showed up many times. V and J are TRBV5-1 and TRBJ2-7, with a possible D match to TRBD1 (5 bases). Germline assignment: CDR1 SGHRS and CDR2 YFSETQ. This CDR3 has 14 amino acids. Between the trimmed V and J ends, which lost 8 bases and 5 bases, there was a span of 20 bases. Written as DNA, the CDR3 is TGCGCCAGTGGAAATGACAGCCCGCCTGACGAGCAGTACTTC. It codes for CASGNDSPPDEQYF.

The chain recombines TRBV7-9 with TRBJ2-3; the D gene is possibly TRBD1 (5 bases). The V end was cut by 2 bases, the J end by 3 bases, with 15 bases between. CDR3 length: 16 amino acids. Per germline, CDR1 SEHNR and CDR2 FQNEAQ (reference sequence). The CDR3 spells CASSLLPGFGTDTQYF. The CDR3 DNA reads as TGTGCCAGCAGCTTACTTCCAGGGTTCGGGACAGATACGCAGTATTTT.

This clonotype was recorded at least ten times. This rearrangement joins TRBV5-1 to TRBJ2-1; D unclear. The germline V gene has CDR1 SGHRS and CDR2 YFSETQ. Trimming took 1 base from V and 5 from J, leaving 10 bases between them. This CDR3 spans 14 amino acids. CDR3 nucleotides: TGCGCCAGCAGCTTGTGGGTAGGGAACAATGAGCAGTTCTTC. Protein product: CASSLWVGNNEQFF.

This chain links TRBV7-2 with TRBJ1-5; D unresolved. CDR3 length: 13 amino acids. Germline CDR1 is SGHTA and CDR2 is FQGNSA. The V gene lost 5 bases and the J gene lost 6 bases, with 11 bases spanning the gap. As DNA, the CDR3 is TGTGCCAGCAGCCGGCAAAGGGTTCAGCCCCAGCATTTT. Residues: CASSRQRVQPQHF.

The CDR3 region has the DNA TGTGCCAGCAGTAAGGACAGGGTAGCTCAGCCCCAGCATTTT. Its translation is CASSKDRVAQPQHF. The chain is built from TRBV2 and TRBJ1-5, with 8 bases matching TRBD1. The CDR3 consists of 14 residues. Germline V gene lookup returns CDR1 SNHLY and CDR2 FYNNEI. With V trimmed by 5 bases and J by 6 bases, 6 bases remained unmatched. The whole variable domain, remainder taken from reference TRBV2 and TRBJ1-5, is EPEVTQTPSHQVTQMGQEVILRCVPISNHLYFYWYRQILGQKVEFLVSFYNNEISEKSEIFDDQFSVERPDGSNFTLKIRSTKLEDSAMYFCASSKDRVAQPQHFGDGTRLSIL.

The CDR3 protein is CASSTERGVYHEQYF. The CDR3 DNA reads TGTGCCAGCAGTACGGAGCGGGGGGTATACCACGAGCAGTACTTC. The chain links TRBV6-5 to TRBJ2-7; 9 bases align to TRBD2. Germline lookup yields CDR1 MNHEY and CDR2 SVGAGI. Losses at the gene ends were 5 bases for V and 5 bases for J; bases not matched to a gene: 10. The CDR3 has 15 amino acids.

This clonotype was counted a few times. The V and J genes are TRBV4-3 and TRBJ1-4, with D uncertain. Germline CDR1 LGHNA, CDR2 YSLEER. V lost 1 base and J 8 bases, leaving 8 bases between the germline ends. This CDR3 spans 13 amino acids. This CDR3 is CASSQGMSEKLFF. DNA of the CDR3: TGCGCCAGCAGCCAAGGGATGTCCGAAAAACTGTTTTTT.

This clonotype was observed a handful of times. The V gene is TRBV19, the J gene TRBJ2-5; D possibly corresponds to TRBD1 (5 bases). CDR3 length: 14 amino acids. The germline V gene encodes CDR1 LNHDA and CDR2 SQIVND (reference sequence). V dropped 3 bases and J dropped 4 bases, with 12 bases sitting between them. The CDR3 nucleotides are TGTGCCAGTAGTATGGGGTCTACAGGAGAGACCCAGTACTTC. This sequence encodes CASSMGSTGETQYF.

The CDR3 coding sequence is TGTGCCAGCAGGCCTAGAGTTATAGATACGCAGTATTTT. Protein: CASRPRVIDTQYF. The chain couples TRBV7-2 to TRBJ2-3, with no clear D. V was shortened by 6 bases and J by 5 bases, with 12 bases between the two germline ends. Germline assignment: CDR1 SGHTA and CDR2 FQGNSA. This CDR3 region has 13 residues. Drawing the rest from reference TRBV7-2 and TRBJ2-3, the complete variable domain is GAGVSQSPSNKVTEKGKDVELRCDPISGHTALYWYRQSLGQGLEFLIYFQGNSAPDKSGLPSDRFSAERTGGSVSTLTIQRTQQEDSAVYLCASRPRVIDTQYFGPGTRLTVL.

V gene TRBV16 combines with J gene TRBJ1-1; D remains ambiguous. CDR1 and CDR2 from the germline V gene are KGHSY and FQNENV. This CDR3 has 13 residues. The V and J ends lost 8 bases and 1 base respectively, with 11 bases between them. The CDR3 DNA is TGTGCCAGCGGAGAACAGACGAACACTGAAGCTTTCTTT. As protein: CASGEQTNTEAFF.

The chain carries TRBV12-3 or TRBV12-4 and TRBJ2-3, with TRBD1 identical over 7 bases. This CDR3 is built from 14 residues. Trimming at V came to 8 bases and at J to 2 bases, leaving 7 bases not matched to a gene. In DNA, the CDR3 is TGTGCCAGCGGACAGGAATTAACCACAGATACGCAGTATTTT. Translating it yields CASGQELTTDTQYF.

This clonotype was picked up a small number of times. The DNA of the CDR3 is TGCGCCAGCAGCCCGTTAGAAAAATCGGGTAGCTCCTACGAGCAGTACTTC. It translates to CASSPLEKSGSSYEQYF. The V gene is TRBV4-1, the J gene TRBJ2-7, with no clear D. The CDR3 length is 17 residues. Trimming shortened V by 4 bases and J by 0 bases, and 19 bases separated the two germline ends. Germline CDR1 reads MGHRA; CDR2 reads YSYEKL.

In its sample, this clonotype was seen once. The J gene is TRBJ1-1, the V gene TRBV29-1; a possible D gene is TRBD1 (5 bases). The CDR3 sequence is 14 residues long. The V gene's germline CDR1 is SQVTM and CDR2 ANQGSEA. V lost 0 bases to trimming and J lost 4 bases, with 12 bases between them. The CDR3 sequence is CSVEDGIQGTEAFF. DNA for the CDR3: TGCAGCGTTGAAGACGGGATCCAGGGCACTGAAGCTTTCTTT.

The chain has TRBV5-1 and TRBJ2-2, with D hard to call. Germline CDR1 SGHRS, CDR2 YFSETQ. The V and J ends lost 0 bases and 7 bases respectively, with 13 bases between them. The CDR3 is 15 residues long. In nucleotides, the CDR3 is TGCGCCAGCAGCTTGGGAACGCCGGAGAGCGGGGAGCTGTTTTTT. Its protein product is CASSLGTPESGELFF. The variable domain in full, with the rest retrieved from reference TRBV5-1 and TRBJ2-2, is KAGVTQTPRYLIKTRGQQVTLSCSPISGHRSVSWYQQTPGQGLQFLFEYFSETQRNKGNFPGRFSGRQFSNSRSEMNVSTLELGDSALYLCASSLGTPESGELFFGEGSRLTVL.

This clonotype was recorded a few times. Since the CDR3 does not end with the conserved phenylalanine or tryptophan, this likely comes from a read error. The limits of the CDR3 on the DNA are not certain, so only TCRdb's listed CDR3 is given. The chain combines TRBV7-2 with TRBJ1-2; the table's D call, TRBD1, has no DNA check behind it. The CDR3 region is 12 residues in length, termini included. CDR1 is SGHTA, CDR2 FQGNSA, per germline. The CDR3 spells CASSYTRTGVNL.

This clonotype was detected a few times. The chain couples TRBV12-5 to TRBJ1-3; D remains unclear. Per germline, CDR1 LGHNT and CDR2 FRNRAP. The length of the CDR3 is 13 residues. Trimming shortened V by 6 bases and J by 0 bases, and 6 bases separated the two germline ends. In DNA form, the CDR3 reads TGTGCTAGTGGGGGAAACTCTGGAAACACCATATATTTT. It translates to CASGGNSGNTIYF.

The genes are TRBV5-1 and TRBJ1-6; 10 bases are a match to TRBD1. J gave up 15 bases and V 4 bases, and 10 bases lay outside the gene matches. CDR3 length equals 14 residues. Germline loops: CDR1 SGHRS, CDR2 YFSETQ. CDR3 region: CASSTGGTGERLHF. The DNA of the CDR3 is TGCGCCAGCAGCACAGGCGGGACAGGGGAGCGCCTCCACTTT.

The chain joins TRBV9 to TRBJ2-3, with 15 nucleotides matching TRBD2. With V trimmed by 6 bases and J by 3 bases, 5 bases remained unmatched. Looked up from germline, CDR1 is SGDLS and CDR2 is YYNGEE. The CDR3 consists of 16 residues. The CDR3 reads CASNDGLAGGTDTQYF. CDR3 nucleotide sequence: TGTGCCAGCAACGACGGACTAGCGGGGGGGACAGATACGCAGTATTTT.

Only a few counts were recorded for this clonotype. This chain joins TRBV10-3 and TRBJ2-5; D might be TRBD1 or TRBD2, each matching 5 bases. With 7 bases removed from V and 5 bases from J, the gap between germline ends came to 14 bases. Looked up from germline, CDR1 is ENHRY and CDR2 is SYGVKD. The CDR3 sequence is 13 residues long. CDR3 loop: CAINRAWGETQYF. CDR3 nucleotide sequence: TGTGCCATCAATCGGGCGTGGGGGGAGACCCAGTACTTC.

This clonotype was seen only a few times. A much larger clone sits a single nucleotide away, making a read error possible. J is TRBJ1-1 and V is TRBV9; TRBD1 aligns across 7 bases. CDR3 size: 12 residues. The trim removed 4 bases at V and 7 bases at J, leaving 4 bases unmatched. Germline lookup yields CDR1 SGDLS and CDR2 YYNGEE. Here the CDR3 reads CASSHRDSEAFF. DNA of the CDR3: TGTGCCAGCAGCCACCGGGACAGTGAAGCTTTCTTT.

This clonotype was seen a few times. The rearrangement links TRBV6-5 to TRBJ1-1, with TRBD1 identical over 8 bases. CDR1 MNHEY and CDR2 SVGAGI come from the germline V gene. The CDR3 runs 11 residues. Unmatched junction bases numbered 7, after V lost 8 bases and J lost 11 bases. DNA for the CDR3: TGTGCCAGCGGAGTGCAGGGGGCTGCTTTCTTT. Its protein is CASGVQGAAFF.